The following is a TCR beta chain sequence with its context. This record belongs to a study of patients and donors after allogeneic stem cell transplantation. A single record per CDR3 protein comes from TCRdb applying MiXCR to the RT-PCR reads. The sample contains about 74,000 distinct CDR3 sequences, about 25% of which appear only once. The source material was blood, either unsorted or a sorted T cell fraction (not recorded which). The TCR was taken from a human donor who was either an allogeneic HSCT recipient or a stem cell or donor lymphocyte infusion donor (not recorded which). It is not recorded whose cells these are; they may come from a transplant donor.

CDR3 amino acids: CATSAGQYSNQPQHF. CDR3 nucleotide sequence: TGTGCCACCAGTGCCGGACAGTATAGCAATCAGCCCCAGCATTTT. The rearrangement uses TRBV24-1 and TRBJ1-5; perhaps TRBD1 as D (6 bases). V lost 5 bases to trimming and J lost 0 bases, with 10 bases between them. Germline assignment: CDR1 KGHDR and CDR2 SFDVKD. CDR3 length: 15 amino acids.